Following are 17 T cell receptor beta chains from one sample sequenced in a study of tumor-infiltrating lymphocytes in primary liver carcinoma. The authors made TCR beta cDNA from around 500 ng total RNA with a constant-region primer. Libraries for TCR beta were built through three nested multiplex PCR rounds, which together made up a slightly modified ARM-PCR procedure. In the first two PCR rounds, TRBV1-TRBV30 forward primers were paired with a C-beta reverse primer, and each round lasted approximately 9 cycles. From the multiplex PCR reads, TCRdb called clonotypes with MiXCR, one entry per CDR3 protein. The data show fewer than 350,000 distinct CDR3 sequences, over 55% seen once. Germline DNA was also extracted, with blood RNA taken from unsorted whole blood. The sequenced sample consisted of peripheral blood. Receptors were obtained from a man between 35 and 55 years old with primary liver carcinoma and hepatitis B virus infection.

Concerning this clonotype itself: Since no conserved phenylalanine or tryptophan closes the CDR3, a read error is the likely cause. The J gene is TRBJ1-1, the V gene TRBV6-5; 9 bases agree with TRBD1. CDR1 and CDR2 from the germline V gene are MNHEY and SVGAGI. The length of the CDR3 is 13 residues. CDR3 sequence (DNA): TGTGTCAGCAGTAGGACAGGGGAAATAGAAGCTTTCTAT. Protein product: CVSSRTGEIEAFY.

J is TRBJ1-1 and V is TRBV12-3 or TRBV12-4; D may be TRBD1 (5 bases). The CDR3 consists of 14 residues. The V end was cut by 7 bases, the J end by 4 bases, with 16 bases between. CDR3 in amino acids: CASTLGVSGTEAFF. The CDR3 region has the DNA TGTGCCAGCACCTTAGGGGTGTCGGGCACTGAAGCTTTCTTT.

V is TRBV28 and J is TRBJ2-1; 8 positions match TRBD2. The V gene's germline CDR1 is MDHEN and CDR2 SYDVKM. V shed 5 bases, J shed 14 bases, and the junction held 11 bases outside the gene matches. The CDR3 contains 13 residues. The CDR3 DNA is TGTGCCAGCAGTACCGTAGCGGGGCCACGGAAGTTCTTC. Translating it yields CASSTVAGPRKFF.

With respect to this clonotype: A much bigger clone sits one base away, suggesting this may be a read error. This chain joins TRBV12-3 or TRBV12-4 and TRBJ2-5, with D perhaps assigned TRBD1 or TRBD2 (5 bases each). CDR3 length: 13 amino acids. In nucleotides, the CDR3 is TGTGCCAGCAGTTTATGGGGGACGGAGAGCCAGTACTTC. It translates to CASSLWGTESQYF.

The J gene is TRBJ2-5, the V gene TRBV5-1, with a weak D call TRBD1 (6 bases). Trimming left V 2 bases short and J 7 bases short, with 12 bases between. Germline CDR1 reads SGHRS; CDR2 reads YFSETQ. The length of the CDR3 is 13 residues. The DNA for the CDR3 is TGCGCCAGCAGCTTAGACAGGCTGGGGACCCAGTACTTC. It is translated as CASSLDRLGTQYF.

Comments on this clonotype: A much larger clone lies one base from this, so it may be a read error. V gene TRBV5-5 combines with J gene TRBJ2-3; D remains ambiguous. Germline assignment: CDR1 SGHKS and CDR2 YYEKEE (reference sequence). There are 14 residues in the CDR3. The CDR3 is CTSSLETYTDTQYF. CDR3 bases: TGTACCAGCAGCTTGGAGACATACACAGATACGCAGTATTTT.

The chain is built from TRBV28 and TRBJ1-1; 10 bases are shared with TRBD1. Germline CDR1 MDHEN, CDR2 SYDVKM. The CDR3 totals 14 residues. V lost 5 bases, J lost 1 base, and 1 base stayed unmatched. CDR3 amino acids: CASSGTGENTEAFF. DNA of the CDR3: TGTGCCAGCAGTGGGACAGGGGAGAACACTGAAGCTTTCTTT.

This clonotype was counted a single time. A much bigger clone sits one base away, suggesting this may be a read error. The chain carries TRBV6-6 and TRBJ1-5, with 9 bases identical to TRBD1. Germline CDR1 and CDR2: MNHNY and SVGAGI (reference sequence). This CDR3 is 14 amino acids long. This chain's CDR3 is CVSSLRQGDQPQHF. CDR3 nucleotide sequence: TGTGTCAGCAGTCTTCGACAGGGGGATCAGCCCCAGCATTTT.

A word on this clonotype: A much larger clone lies one base from this, so it may be a read error. This chain uses TRBV6-2 or TRBV6-3 with TRBJ1-5, with a possible D match to TRBD1 (6 bases). The last part of the DNA fits TRBJ2-3 better; the J call may be wrong. CDR1 and CDR2 from the germline V gene are MNHEY and SVGEGT. CDR3 length equals 14 residues. The CDR3 is CASRSRDNNQPQYF. The CDR3 nucleotides are TGTGCCAGCAGAAGCCGGGACAACAATCAGCCCCAGTATTTT.

Notes on this clonotype: The junction departs from the called germline gene at one end, perhaps through a read error. This chain links TRBV11-2 with TRBJ2-7; TRBD1 matches at 8 bases. The CDR3 has 14 amino acids. Per the germline V gene, CDR1 is SGHAT and CDR2 is FQNNGV. In nucleotides, the CDR3 is TGTGCCAGCAGCTCATCGACAGGGGCCTACGATCAGTACTTC. It yields the protein CASSSSTGAYDQYF.

The chain uses TRBV4-2 and TRBJ2-5, with 12 bases that match TRBD2. With V trimmed by 4 bases and J by 4 bases, 13 bases remained unmatched. The CDR3 length is 18 residues. Germline V gives CDR1 LGHNA, CDR2 YNFKEQ. CDR3: CASSLDLAGGRFIETQYF. DNA for the CDR3: TGTGCCAGCAGCCTAGATCTAGCGGGAGGGCGATTTATAGAGACCCAGTACTTC.

Regarding this clonotype: One end of the junction varies from germline; a read error may be responsible. The chain links TRBV11-2 to TRBJ2-5, with D possibly TRBD1 on 5 matching bases. From germline, CDR1 is SGHAT and CDR2 FQNNGV. This CDR3 has 14 amino acids. The CDR3 spells CASSLDTGPRTHYF. The CDR3 nucleotides are TGTGCCAGTAGCTTAGATACAGGACCGCGGACCCACTACTTC.

The chain has TRBV30 and TRBJ2-5; TRBD2 might be the D (7 bases). Trimming cost V 2 bases and J 1 base, with 14 bases left between them. CDR3 length equals 15 residues. Germline CDR1 and CDR2: GTSNPN and SVGIG (reference sequence). In DNA form, the CDR3 reads TGTGCCTGGAGTAGGGGGGAGGGACCCCAAGAGACCCAGTACTTC. This gives the protein CAWSRGEGPQETQYF. Using reference TRBV30 and TRBJ2-5 for the parts outside the CDR3, the full variable domain is SQTIHQWPATLVQPVGSPLSLECTVEGTSNPNLYWYRQAAGRGLQLLFYSVGIGQISSEVPQNLSASRPQDRQFILSSKKLLLSDSGFYLCAWSRGEGPQETQYFGPGTRLLVL.

Of note for this clonotype: A much bigger clone sits one base away, suggesting this may be a read error. The CDR3 nucleotides are TGTGCCAGCAGTTTAGGACTAGTCTCAGATACGCAGTGTTTT. Its translation: CASSLGLVSDTQCF. The V and J genes are TRBV12-3 or TRBV12-4 and TRBJ2-3, with D possibly TRBD2 on 6 matching bases. The CDR3 totals 14 residues.

This clonotype was seen once. With a much larger clone just one base away, this may be a read error. This chain links TRBV5-5 with TRBJ2-1; a possible D gene is TRBD1 (6 bases). CDR1 SGHKS and CDR2 YYEKEE come from the germline V gene (reference sequence). The germline V and J ends were trimmed by 7 bases and 10 bases, with 24 bases remaining between them. There are 15 residues in the CDR3. The CDR3 protein is CASGGSGQTLREQFF. CDR3 nucleotides: TGTGCCAGCGGGGGAAGCGGACAGACCCTTAGGGAGCAGTTCTTC.

This clonotype has ten or more counts. J is TRBJ1-2 and V is TRBV29-1, with 9 bases fitting TRBD1. CDR1 is SQVTM and CDR2 is ANQGSEA in the germline V gene. J lost 3 bases, V lost 3 bases, and 5 bases had no gene match. The CDR3 covers 14 residues. The chain's CDR3 is CSVDTGGRDYGYTF. The DNA of the CDR3 is TGCAGCGTTGATACAGGGGGCCGGGACTATGGCTACACCTTC.

Remarks on this clonotype: A clone one base away is much larger, so this may be a read error. The conserved closing phenylalanine or tryptophan is absent in this CDR3, likely reflecting a read error. V gene TRBV10-3 combines with J gene TRBJ2-5; no definite D call. The germline V gene has CDR1 ENHRY and CDR2 SYGVKD. The V end lost 10 bases, the J end lost 2 bases, and 14 bases lay between the germline ends. The CDR3 is 13 residues long. CDR3 coding DNA: TGTGCCACCCTCGAGCGTTGGCAAGAGACCCAGTACATC. It yields the protein CATLERWQETQYI.